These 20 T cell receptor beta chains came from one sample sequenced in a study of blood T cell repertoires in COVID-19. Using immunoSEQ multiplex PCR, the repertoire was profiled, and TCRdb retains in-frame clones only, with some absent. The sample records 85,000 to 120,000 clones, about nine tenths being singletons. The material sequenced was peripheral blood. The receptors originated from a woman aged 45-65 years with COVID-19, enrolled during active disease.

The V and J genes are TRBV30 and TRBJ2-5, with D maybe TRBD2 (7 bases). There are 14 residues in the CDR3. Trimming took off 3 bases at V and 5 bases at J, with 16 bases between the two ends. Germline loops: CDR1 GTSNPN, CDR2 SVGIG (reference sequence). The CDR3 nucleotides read TGTGCCTGGAGAGCCTCGGGGGGCCTCGAGACCCAGTACTTC. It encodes CAWRASGGLETQYF.

CDR3 in amino acids: CASQPGGQETQYF. The CDR3 DNA follows: TGTGCCAGCCAACCCGGCGGCCAAGAGACCCAGTACTTC. The chain couples TRBV6-5 to TRBJ2-5; D call uncertain. This CDR3 has 13 residues. CDR1 and CDR2 from the germline V gene are MNHEY and SVGAGI. V was shortened by 8 bases and J by 1 base, with 11 bases between the two germline ends.

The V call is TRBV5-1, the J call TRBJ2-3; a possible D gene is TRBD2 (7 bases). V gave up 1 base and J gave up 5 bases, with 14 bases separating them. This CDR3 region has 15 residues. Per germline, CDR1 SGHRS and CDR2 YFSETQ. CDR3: CASSLRGGGIDTQYF. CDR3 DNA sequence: TGCGCCAGCAGCTTGCGCGGGGGCGGGATAGATACGCAGTATTTT.

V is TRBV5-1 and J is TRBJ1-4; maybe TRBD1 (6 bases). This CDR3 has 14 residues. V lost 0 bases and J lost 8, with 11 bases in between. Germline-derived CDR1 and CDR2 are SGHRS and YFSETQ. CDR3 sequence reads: CASSLGQGQEKLFF. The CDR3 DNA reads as TGCGCCAGCAGCTTGGGTCAGGGGCAGGAAAAACTGTTTTTT.

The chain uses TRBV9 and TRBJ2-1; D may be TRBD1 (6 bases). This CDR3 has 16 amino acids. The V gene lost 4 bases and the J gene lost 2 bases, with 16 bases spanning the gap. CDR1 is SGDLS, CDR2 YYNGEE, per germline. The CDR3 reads CASSQNRASPYNEQFF. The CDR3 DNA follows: TGTGCCAGCAGCCAAAACAGGGCCTCCCCCTACAATGAGCAGTTCTTC.

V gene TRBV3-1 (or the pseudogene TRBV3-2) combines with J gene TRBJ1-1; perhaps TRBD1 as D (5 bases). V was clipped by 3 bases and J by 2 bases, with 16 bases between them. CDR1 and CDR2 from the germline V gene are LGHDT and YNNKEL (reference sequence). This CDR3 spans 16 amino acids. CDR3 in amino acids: CASSQNFGHKNTEAFF. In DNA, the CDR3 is TGTGCCAGCAGCCAGAACTTTGGACACAAAAACACTGAAGCTTTCTTT.

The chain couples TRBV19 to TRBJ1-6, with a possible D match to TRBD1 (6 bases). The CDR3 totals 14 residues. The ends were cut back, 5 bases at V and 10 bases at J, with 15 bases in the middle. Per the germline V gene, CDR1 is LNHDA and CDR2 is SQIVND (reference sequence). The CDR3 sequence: CASSVQQGLSPLHF. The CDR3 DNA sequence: TGTGCCAGTAGTGTACAACAGGGTTTGTCACCCCTCCACTTT.

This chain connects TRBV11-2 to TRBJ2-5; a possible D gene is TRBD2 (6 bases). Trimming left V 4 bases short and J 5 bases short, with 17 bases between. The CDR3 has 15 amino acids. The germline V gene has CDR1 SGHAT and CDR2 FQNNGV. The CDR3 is CASSYNSGSLETQYF. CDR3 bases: TGTGCCAGCAGCTACAACTCCGGGAGTTTGGAGACCCAGTACTTC.

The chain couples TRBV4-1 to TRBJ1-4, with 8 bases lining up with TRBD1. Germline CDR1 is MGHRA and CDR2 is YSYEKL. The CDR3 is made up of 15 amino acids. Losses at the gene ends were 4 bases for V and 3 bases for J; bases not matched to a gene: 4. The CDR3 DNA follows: TGCGCCAGCAGCCGACAGGGGTTGGCTAATGAAAAACTGTTTTTT. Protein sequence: CASSRQGLANEKLFF.

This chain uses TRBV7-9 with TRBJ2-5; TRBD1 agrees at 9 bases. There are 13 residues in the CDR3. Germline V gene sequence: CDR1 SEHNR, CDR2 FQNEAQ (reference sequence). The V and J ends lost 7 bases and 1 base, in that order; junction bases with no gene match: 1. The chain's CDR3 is CASTDRGQETQYF. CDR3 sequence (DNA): TGTGCCAGCACGGACAGGGGCCAAGAGACCCAGTACTTC. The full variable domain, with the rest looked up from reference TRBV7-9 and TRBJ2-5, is DTGVSQNPRHKITKRGQNVTFRCDPISEHNRLYWYRQTLGQGPEFLTYFQNEAQLEKSRLLSDRFSAERPKGSFSTLEIQRTEQGDSAMYLCASTDRGQETQYFGPGTRLLVL.

The CDR3 sequence is CASLVGGGETQYF. Written as DNA, the CDR3 is TGTGCCAGCTTAGTTGGCGGGGGCGAGACCCAGTACTTC. The chain recombines TRBV11-2 with TRBJ2-5; D is perhaps TRBD2 (7 bases). This CDR3 is 13 amino acids long. V gave up 8 bases and J gave up 5 bases, with 15 bases separating them. Germline loops: CDR1 SGHAT, CDR2 FQNNGV.

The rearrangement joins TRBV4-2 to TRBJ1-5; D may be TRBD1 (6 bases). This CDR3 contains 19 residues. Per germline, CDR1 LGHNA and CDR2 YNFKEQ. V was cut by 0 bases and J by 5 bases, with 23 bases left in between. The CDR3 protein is CASSQEGQGMARLYQPQHF. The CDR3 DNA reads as TGTGCCAGCAGCCAAGAGGGGCAGGGGATGGCTCGGTTGTATCAGCCCCAGCATTTT.

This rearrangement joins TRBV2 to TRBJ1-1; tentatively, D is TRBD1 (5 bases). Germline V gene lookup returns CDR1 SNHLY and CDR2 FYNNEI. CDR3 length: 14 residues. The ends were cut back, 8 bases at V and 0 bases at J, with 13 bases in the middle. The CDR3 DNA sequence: TGTGCCAGCGGACAAACAGGTTTGAACACTGAAGCTTTCTTT. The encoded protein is CASGQTGLNTEAFF.

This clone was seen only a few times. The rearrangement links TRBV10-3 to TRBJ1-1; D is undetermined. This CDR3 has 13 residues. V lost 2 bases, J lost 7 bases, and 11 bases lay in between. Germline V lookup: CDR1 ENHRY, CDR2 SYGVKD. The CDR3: CAISEGRRNEAFF. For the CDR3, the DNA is TGTGCCATCAGTGAGGGTAGGCGGAATGAAGCTTTCTTT.

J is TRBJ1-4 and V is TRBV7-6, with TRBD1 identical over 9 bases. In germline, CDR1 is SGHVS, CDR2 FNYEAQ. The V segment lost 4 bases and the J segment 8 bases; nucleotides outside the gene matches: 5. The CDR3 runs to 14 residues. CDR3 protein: CASSSGTGNEKLFF. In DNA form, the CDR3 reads TGTGCCAGCAGCTCCGGGACAGGGAACGAAAAACTGTTTTTT. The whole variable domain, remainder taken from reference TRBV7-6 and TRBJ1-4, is GAGVSQSPRYKVTKRGQDVALRCDPISGHVSLYWYRQALGQGPEFLTYFNYEAQQDKSGLPNDRFSAERPEGSISTLTIQRTEQRDSAMYRCASSSGTGNEKLFFGSGTQLSVL.

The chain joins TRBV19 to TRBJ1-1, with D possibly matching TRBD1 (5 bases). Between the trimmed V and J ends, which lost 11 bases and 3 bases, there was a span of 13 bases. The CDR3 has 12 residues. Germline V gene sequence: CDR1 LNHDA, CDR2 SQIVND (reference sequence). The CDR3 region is CACRARDTEAFF. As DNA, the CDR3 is TGTGCCTGCCGAGCCAGGGACACTGAAGCTTTCTTT.

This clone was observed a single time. The CDR3 bases are TGTGCCAGCAGCGCGAAAGGACAGGGGAGTTATGGCTACACCTTC. Translation: CASSAKGQGSYGYTF. The chain combines TRBV9 with TRBJ1-2, with TRBD1 matching over 9 bases. Germline V gene lookup returns CDR1 SGDLS and CDR2 YYNGEE. The trim removed 3 bases at V and 5 bases at J, leaving 8 bases unmatched. The CDR3 covers 15 residues.

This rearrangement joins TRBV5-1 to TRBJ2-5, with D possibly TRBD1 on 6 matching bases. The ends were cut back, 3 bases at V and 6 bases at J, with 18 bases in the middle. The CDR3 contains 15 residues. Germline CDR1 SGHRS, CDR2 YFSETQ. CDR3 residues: CASSYRDFGVQTQYF. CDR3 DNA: TGCGCCAGCAGCTACAGGGATTTCGGAGTACAGACCCAGTACTTC.

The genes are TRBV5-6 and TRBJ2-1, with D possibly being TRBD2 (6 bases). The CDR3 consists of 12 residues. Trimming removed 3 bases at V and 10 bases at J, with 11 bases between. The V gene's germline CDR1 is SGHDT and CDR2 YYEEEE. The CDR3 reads CASSWEAYEQFF. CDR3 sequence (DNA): TGTGCCAGCAGCTGGGAGGCCTACGAGCAGTTCTTC.

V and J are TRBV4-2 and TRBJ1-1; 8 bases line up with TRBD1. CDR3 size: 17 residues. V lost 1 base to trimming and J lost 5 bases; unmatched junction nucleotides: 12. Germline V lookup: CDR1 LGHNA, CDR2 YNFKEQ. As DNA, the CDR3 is TGTGCCAGCAGCCAAGTAGGACTCCAGGGGGCAAGAACTGAAGCTTTCTTT. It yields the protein CASSQVGLQGARTEAFF.